This entry concerns a single TCR beta chain. Its specificity is not known. The data were taken from a study of T cell responses to AZD1222 COVID-19 vaccine. Notes on the study in general: It should be noted that donors were predominantly white British and more often female, and clonal diversity was possibly underestimated. The breadth and depth of Spike-specific TCRs increased once two AZD1222 doses had been given.

Sequencing used immunoSEQ multiplex PCR; TCRdb keeps in-frame clones, though not all of them. The sample has about 140,000 clones, about 86% seen once. The CDR3 is 12 residues long. CDR1 and CDR2 from the germline V gene are SNHLY and FYNNEI. V lost 3 bases and J lost 13, with 13 bases in between. The clonotype originates from an adult who received the AZD1222 COVID-19 vaccine. The sample here was peripheral blood, taken 28 days after the second AZD1222 dose. The chain employs TRBV2 and TRBJ2-4, with D perhaps assigned TRBD1 or TRBD2 (5 bases each). DNA for the CDR3: TGTGCCAGCAGTGAGGGGACGTTGGGCCAGTACTTC. Translation gives CASSEGTLGQYF.